This T cell receptor (beta chain) comes out of a study of post-analysis software for immune sequencing data. Study-wide context: Both relapsing-remitting and secondary progressive multiple sclerosis featured among the disease courses, as did progressive-relapsing multiple sclerosis.

CDR1 ENHRY and CDR2 SYGVKD come from the germline V gene. CDR3 size: 19 residues. V lost 2 bases to trimming and J lost 7 bases, with 27 bases between them. Incorporated into the TCR beta cDNA libraries were unique molecular identifiers, which served to reduce PCR and sequencing biases. Via MiXCR, TCRdb re-called the PCR reads, giving one row per CDR3 protein. The sample lists about 680,000 distinct CDR3 sequences, roughly three fifths occurring once. This clonotype was picked up a small number of times. Antigen specificity is unknown. Broader study findings: With TRBV5-6, TRBV5-1 and TRBV20-1 included, about five TRBV segments were more frequent in patients than in controls. For normalized Chao1 diversity, multiple sclerosis patients scored significantly lower than controls did. Strong same-batch co-clustering of samples appeared with F measure clustering.

The sequenced sample consisted of blood. The sequence derives from a girl aged 2 to 9 with multiple sclerosis. This rearrangement joins TRBV10-3 to TRBJ2-1; TRBD1 might be the D (6 bases). As DNA, the CDR3 is TGTGCCATCAGTGAGCCCTCTGGGCATTTGCTTGAGAGGGGGAATGAGCAGTTCTTC. Translation gives CAISEPSGHLLERGNEQFF.